A selection of T cell receptor beta chains follows, all from one sample in a study of T cell responses to AZD1222 COVID-19 vaccine. Generated by immunoSEQ multiplex PCR, the TCRdb table keeps only in-frame clones and is missing some. The data hold about 88,000 clones, with roughly nine tenths observed a single time. This specimen consisted of peripheral blood, obtained on day 0 of AZD1222 vaccination. These receptors originate from an adult in good health. The CDR3 runs from the conserved cysteine through the conserved F or W. The D gene is left open where the match is weak. Clone size is not always given. Where it is, it says once, few, many or a class for expanded clones.

D gene	J gene	V gene	clone size	CDR3 DNA	CDR3 protein
.	TRBJ1-4	TRBV2	.	TGTGCCAGCAGTGAATATGAAAAACTGTTTTTT	CASSEYEKLFF
TRBD1	TRBJ2-3	TRBV11-3	once	TGTGCCAGCAGCTTAGCCCCTCCCGGGACAGGTGTCACAGATACGCAGTATTTT	CASSLAPPGTGVTDTQYF
.	TRBJ1-6	TRBV29-1	.	TGCAGCGCCTCGGACAGCTTTAATTCACCCCTCCACTTT	CSASDSFNSPLHF
.	TRBJ2-1	TRBV3-1/TRBV3-2	.	TGTGCCAGCAGCCACGGTGGAGGTGACAATGAGCAGTTCTTC	CASSHGGGDNEQFF
.	TRBJ1-6	TRBV6-4	.	TGTGCCAGCAGTGACTCGGGGGGGCCGGGTTCACCCCTCCACTTT	CASSDSGGPGSPLHF
.	TRBJ2-3	TRBV7-2	.	TGTGCCAGCAGCTTAGGGGCGAACCAAGGCGCAGATACGCAGTATTTT	CASSLGANQGADTQYF
TRBD1	TRBJ1-5	TRBV19	.	TGTGCCATTATTAAACACGACAGCGTCGGGACAGGGGGCTTGGGCAATCAGCCCCAGCATTTT	CAIIKHDSVGTGGLGNQPQHF
TRBD2	TRBJ2-2	TRBV11-1	.	TGTGCCAGCAGCCTGGGACTAGAGGGCGGGGAGCTGTTTTTT	CASSLGLEGGELFF
TRBD1	TRBJ1-1	TRBV3-1/TRBV3-2	once	TGTGCCAGCAGCCCGGACAGGGGTAACACTGAAGCTTTCTTT	CASSPDRGNTEAFF
TRBD2	TRBJ2-2	TRBV5-8	once	TGTGCCAGCAGCTTGGAGGGGACTAGCGGGAGCTCCGGGGAGCTGTTTTTT	CASSLEGTSGSSGELFF
.	TRBJ2-5	TRBV15	.	TGTGCCACCAGCAGAGGACAGCCCTCCGTGACCCAGTACTTC	CATSRGQPSVTQYF
TRBD1	TRBJ2-7	TRBV5-1	.	TGCGCCAGCAGCTTGGAAATCAGGGGGAAAGAGCAGTACTTC	CASSLEIRGKEQYF
.	TRBJ2-2	TRBV5-1	.	TGCGCCAGCAGCTTGGGGGCGTCTCTGGGGACCGGGGAGCTGTTTTTT	CASSLGASLGTGELFF
TRBD2	TRBJ2-4	TRBV18	.	TGTGCCAGCTCACCACCGGGACTAGCGGGAGTGGACATTCAGTACTTC	CASSPPGLAGVDIQYF
TRBD1	TRBJ2-2	TRBV12-5	.	TGTGCTAGTGGTTTGTGGACAGGGGGTACCGGGGAGCTGTTTTTT	CASGLWTGGTGELFF
.	TRBJ2-1	TRBV2	.	TGTGCCAGCAGTGTAGTGTGGGATTACGAGCAGTTCTTC	CASSVVWDYEQFF
.	TRBJ1-5	TRBV18	.	TGTGCCAGCTCAAGAGAGGGCAATCAGCCCCAGCATTTT	CASSREGNQPQHF
TRBD1	TRBJ2-2	TRBV7-9	.	TGTGCCGGGGACAGGGCCACCGGGGAGCTGTTTTTT	CAGDRATGELFF
TRBD1	TRBJ1-2	TRBV7-9	.	TGTGCCAGCAGCTTAGGGACAGGCGGACTCTATGGCTACACCTTC	CASSLGTGGLYGYTF
.	TRBJ1-6	TRBV9	once	TGTGCCAGCAGCCCTCGGGACGGGTGGAATTCACCCCTCCACTTT	CASSPRDGWNSPLHF
.	TRBJ2-1	TRBV19	.	TGTGCCAGTAGTGCGACAGGAAATTCCTACAATGAGCAGTTCTTC	CASSATGNSYNEQFF
.	TRBJ1-6	TRBV9	.	TGTGCCAGCAGCGTCAGACAAGGGGCGTCACCCCTCCACTTT	CASSVRQGASPLHF
.	TRBJ2-7	TRBV2	.	TGTGCCAGCGGCCGGGACACCTCCTACGAGCAGTACTTC	CASGRDTSYEQYF
TRBD1	TRBJ1-1	TRBV6-5	.	TGTGCCAGCAAGCGACAGGGGTATGAAGCTTTCTTT	CASKRQGYEAFF
TRBD1	TRBJ1-2	TRBV3-1/TRBV3-2	.	TGTGCCAGCAGCCACCCGGGACAGGGTATAGATGGCTACACCTTC	CASSHPGQGIDGYTF
.	TRBJ1-5	TRBV11-2	.	TGTGCCAGCAGCTTAGATAGGGATCAGCCCCAGCATTTT	CASSLDRDQPQHF
.	TRBJ1-6	TRBV2	.	TGTGCCAGCAATCAGTTGTTAGATTCACCCCTCCACTTT	CASNQLLDSPLHF
.	TRBJ1-1	TRBV25-1	.	TGTGCCAGCAGTGCCGAGGGGTCGGGGAACACTGAAGCTTTCTTT	CASSAEGSGNTEAFF
.	TRBJ1-1	TRBV4-1	.	TGCGCCAGCAGCCCGGGGGGGTCGGGGACTGAAGCTTTCTTT	CASSPGGSGTEAFF
.	TRBJ2-1	TRBV3-1/TRBV3-2	.	TGTGCCAGCAGCCGCGGGGGCCGCTCCTACAATGAGCAGTTCTTC	CASSRGGRSYNEQFF
.	TRBJ1-2	TRBV21-1	few	TGTGCCAGCAGTCAAAATTGGGATGTCAACTATGGCTACACCTTC	CASSQNWDVNYGYTF
.	TRBJ1-2	TRBV6-5	.	TGTGCCAGCAGTTCCTACACCCTTAACTATGGCTACACCTTC	CASSSYTLNYGYTF
TRBD1	TRBJ1-2	TRBV10-3	.	TGTGCCATCAGTGGGACAGGGACCAACTATGGCTACACCTTC	CAISGTGTNYGYTF
TRBD1	TRBJ2-1	TRBV6-5	.	TGTGCCAGCAGTTACTCCCTGACAGGGGGGAATGAGCAGTTCTTC	CASSYSLTGGNEQFF
.	TRBJ2-6	TRBV20-1	once	TGCAGTGCTAGTGGCCTAAGGGCTGGGGCCAACGTCCTGACTTTC	CSASGLRAGANVLTF
.	TRBJ1-5	TRBV30	.	TGTGCCTGGAGTGGGGGTCTGGTCAATCAGCCCCAGCATTTT	CAWSGGLVNQPQHF
TRBD1	TRBJ1-1	TRBV9	.	TGTGCCAGCAGCGTAGGCGGCAGGGGGCTTGCTGAAGCTTTCTTT	CASSVGGRGLAEAFF
TRBD2	TRBJ2-7	TRBV9	.	TGTGCCAGCAGCGTAGGACTAGCGGGTTACGAGCAGTACTTC	CASSVGLAGYEQYF
.	TRBJ1-2	TRBV6-1	.	TGTGCCAGCAGTGAACCGGGACGGACGGAAGCTGGCTACACCTTC	CASSEPGRTEAGYTF
.	TRBJ1-1	TRBV19	.	TGTGCCAGTAGTAGGGGGTTGGTAATGAACACTGAAGCTTTCTTT	CASSRGLVMNTEAFF
.	TRBJ1-4	TRBV5-4	.	TGTGCCAGCAGTTTGGGGGTAAATGAAAAACTGTTTTTT	CASSLGVNEKLFF
.	TRBJ1-4	TRBV11-2	.	TGTGCCAGCAGCTTAATCACAGGGCGAGCAAAACTGTTTTTT	CASSLITGRAKLFF
.	TRBJ2-1	TRBV3-1/TRBV3-2	.	TGTGCCAGCAGCACTACCAATGAGCAGTTCTTC	CASSTTNEQFF
.	TRBJ1-4	TRBV3-1/TRBV3-2	.	TGTGCCAGCAGCCAAGATCCCGGGGGCAGGGTAGGAGAAAAACTGTTTTTT	CASSQDPGGRVGEKLFF
.	TRBJ2-3	TRBV6-2/TRBV6-3	.	TGTGCCAGCAGTACCTGGGGGACCAGCACAGATACGCAGTATTTT	CASSTWGTSTDTQYF
TRBD1	TRBJ1-2	TRBV20-1	.	TGCAGTGCTAGTCTAGCCATTGTCGGGACAGGGGCTAACTATGGCTACACCTTC	CSASLAIVGTGANYGYTF
.	TRBJ1-1	TRBV6-5	.	TGTGCCAGCAGAACCTTACAGGGAACTGAAGCTTTCTTT	CASRTLQGTEAFF